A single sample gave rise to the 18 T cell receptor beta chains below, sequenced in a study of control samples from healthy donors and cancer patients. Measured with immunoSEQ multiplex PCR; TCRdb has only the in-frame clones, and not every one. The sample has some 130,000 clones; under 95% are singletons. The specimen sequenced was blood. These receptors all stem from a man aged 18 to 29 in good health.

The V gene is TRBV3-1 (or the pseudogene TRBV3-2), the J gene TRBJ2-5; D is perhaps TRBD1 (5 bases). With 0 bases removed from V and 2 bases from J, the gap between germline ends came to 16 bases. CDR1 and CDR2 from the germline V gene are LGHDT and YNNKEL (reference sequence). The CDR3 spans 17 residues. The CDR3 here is CASSQDRQQGRQETQYF. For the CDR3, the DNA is TGTGCCAGCAGCCAAGATAGGCAGCAGGGCCGGCAAGAGACCCAGTACTTC.

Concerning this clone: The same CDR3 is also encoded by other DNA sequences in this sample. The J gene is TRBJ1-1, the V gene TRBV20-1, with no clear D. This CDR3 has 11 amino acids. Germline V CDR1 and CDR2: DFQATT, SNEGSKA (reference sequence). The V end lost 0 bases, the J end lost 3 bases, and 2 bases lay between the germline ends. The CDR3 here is CSARDYTEAFF. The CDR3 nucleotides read TGCAGTGCTAGAGACTACACTGAAGCTTTCTTT.

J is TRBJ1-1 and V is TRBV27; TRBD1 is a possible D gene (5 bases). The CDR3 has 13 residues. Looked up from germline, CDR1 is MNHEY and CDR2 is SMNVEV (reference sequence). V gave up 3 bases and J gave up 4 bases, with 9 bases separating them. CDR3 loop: CASSLGRLTEAFF. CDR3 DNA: TGTGCCAGCAGTTTGGGACGTCTCACTGAAGCTTTCTTT.

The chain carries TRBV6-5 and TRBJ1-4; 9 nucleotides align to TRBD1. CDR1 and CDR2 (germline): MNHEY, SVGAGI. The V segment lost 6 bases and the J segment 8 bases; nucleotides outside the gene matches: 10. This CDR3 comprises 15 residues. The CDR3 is CASRPDRGLVEKLFF. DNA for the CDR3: TGTGCCAGCAGGCCGGACAGGGGATTAGTCGAAAAACTGTTTTTT.

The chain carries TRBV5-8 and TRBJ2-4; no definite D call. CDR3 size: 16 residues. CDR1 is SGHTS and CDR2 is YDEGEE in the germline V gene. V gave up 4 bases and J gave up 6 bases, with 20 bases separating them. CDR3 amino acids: CASSLEYSSYSNIQYF. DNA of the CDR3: TGTGCCAGCAGCCTGGAGTATAGTAGTTATTCAAACATTCAGTACTTC.

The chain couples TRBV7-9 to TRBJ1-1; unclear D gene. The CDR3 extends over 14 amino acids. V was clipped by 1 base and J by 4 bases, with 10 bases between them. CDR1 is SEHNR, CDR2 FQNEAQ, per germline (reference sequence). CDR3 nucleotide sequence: TGTGCCAGCAGCTTAGTCGCCGGCTCCACTGAAGCTTTCTTT. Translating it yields CASSLVAGSTEAFF.

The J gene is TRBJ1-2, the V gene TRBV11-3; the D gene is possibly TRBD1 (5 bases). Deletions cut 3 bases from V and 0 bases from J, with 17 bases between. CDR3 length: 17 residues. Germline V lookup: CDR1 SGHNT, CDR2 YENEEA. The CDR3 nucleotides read TGTGCCAGCAGCTTTCCCCTAGGGACCGTATCTAACTATGGCTACACCTTC. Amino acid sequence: CASSFPLGTVSNYGYTF. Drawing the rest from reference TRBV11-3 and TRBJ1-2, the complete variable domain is EAGVVQSPRYKIIEKKQPVAFWCNPISGHNTLYWYLQNLGQGPELLIRYENEEAVDDSQLPKDRFSAERLKGVDSTLKIQPAELGDSAVYLCASSFPLGTVSNYGYTFGSGTRLTVV.

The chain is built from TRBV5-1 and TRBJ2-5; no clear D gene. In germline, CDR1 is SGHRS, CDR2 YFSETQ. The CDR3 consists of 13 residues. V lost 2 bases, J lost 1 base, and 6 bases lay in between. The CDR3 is CASSFRAQETQYF. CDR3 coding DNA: TGCGCCAGCAGCTTCCGGGCCCAAGAGACCCAGTACTTC. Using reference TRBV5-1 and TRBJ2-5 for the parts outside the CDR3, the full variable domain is KAGVTQTPRYLIKTRGQQVTLSCSPISGHRSVSWYQQTPGQGLQFLFEYFSETQRNKGNFPGRFSGRQFSNSRSEMNVSTLELGDSALYLCASSFRAQETQYFGPGTRLLVL.

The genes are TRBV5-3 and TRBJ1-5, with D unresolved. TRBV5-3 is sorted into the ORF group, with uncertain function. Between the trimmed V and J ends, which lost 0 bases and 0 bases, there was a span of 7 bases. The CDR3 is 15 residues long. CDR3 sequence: CARSLAPVSNQPQHF. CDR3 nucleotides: TGTGCCAGAAGCTTGGCCCCCGTTAGCAATCAGCCCCAGCATTTT.

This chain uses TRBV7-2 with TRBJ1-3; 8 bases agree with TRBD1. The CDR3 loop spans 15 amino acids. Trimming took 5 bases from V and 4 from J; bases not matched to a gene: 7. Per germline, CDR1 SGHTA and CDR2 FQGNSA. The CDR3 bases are TGTGCCAGCAGCAGCAGACAGGGGACGGGAAACACCATATATTTT. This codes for CASSSRQGTGNTIYF.

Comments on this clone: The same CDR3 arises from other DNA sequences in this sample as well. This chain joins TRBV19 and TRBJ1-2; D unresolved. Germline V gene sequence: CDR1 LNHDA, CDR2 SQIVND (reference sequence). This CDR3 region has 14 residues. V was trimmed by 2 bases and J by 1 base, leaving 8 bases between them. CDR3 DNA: TGTGCCAGTAGTATACCGGCCGGTAACTATGGCTACACCTTC. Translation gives CASSIPAGNYGYTF. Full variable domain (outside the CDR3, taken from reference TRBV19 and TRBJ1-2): DGGITQSPKYLFRKEGQNVTLSCEQNLNHDAMYWYRQDPGQGLRLIYYSQIVNDFQKGDIAEGYSVSREKKESFPLTVTSAQKNPTAFYLCASSIPAGNYGYTFGSGTRLTVV.

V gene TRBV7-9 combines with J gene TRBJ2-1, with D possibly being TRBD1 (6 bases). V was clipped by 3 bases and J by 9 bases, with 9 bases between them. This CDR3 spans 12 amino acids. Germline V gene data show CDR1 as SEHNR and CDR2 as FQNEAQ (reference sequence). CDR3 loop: CASSFRGGEQFF. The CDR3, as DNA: TGTGCCAGCAGCTTCCGAGGGGGTGAGCAGTTCTTC.

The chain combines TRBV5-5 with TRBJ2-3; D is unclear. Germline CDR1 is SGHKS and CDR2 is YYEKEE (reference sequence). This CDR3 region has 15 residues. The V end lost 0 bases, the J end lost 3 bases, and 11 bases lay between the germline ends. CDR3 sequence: CASSLVLGPTDTQYF. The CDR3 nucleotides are TGTGCCAGCAGCTTGGTTCTTGGACCAACAGATACGCAGTATTTT.

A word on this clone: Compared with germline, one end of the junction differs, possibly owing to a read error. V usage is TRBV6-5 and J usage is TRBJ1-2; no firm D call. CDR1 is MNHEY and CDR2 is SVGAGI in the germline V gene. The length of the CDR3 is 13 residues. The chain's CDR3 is CASSDSDNYGYTF. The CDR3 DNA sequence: TGTGCCAGCAGTGACTCTGACAACTATGGCTACACCTTC.

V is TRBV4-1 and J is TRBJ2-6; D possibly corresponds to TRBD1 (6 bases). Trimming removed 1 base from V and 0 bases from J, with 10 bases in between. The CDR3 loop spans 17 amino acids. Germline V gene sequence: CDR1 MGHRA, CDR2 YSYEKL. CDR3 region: CASSQGTAVSGANVLTF. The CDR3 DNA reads TGCGCCAGCAGCCAAGGGACAGCTGTCTCTGGGGCCAACGTCCTGACTTTC.

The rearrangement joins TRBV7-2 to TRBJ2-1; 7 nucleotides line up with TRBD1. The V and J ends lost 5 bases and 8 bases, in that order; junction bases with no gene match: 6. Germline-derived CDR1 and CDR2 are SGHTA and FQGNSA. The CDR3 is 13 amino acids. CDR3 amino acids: CASSPYRGDEQFF. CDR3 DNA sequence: TGTGCCAGCAGCCCCTACAGGGGCGATGAGCAGTTCTTC.

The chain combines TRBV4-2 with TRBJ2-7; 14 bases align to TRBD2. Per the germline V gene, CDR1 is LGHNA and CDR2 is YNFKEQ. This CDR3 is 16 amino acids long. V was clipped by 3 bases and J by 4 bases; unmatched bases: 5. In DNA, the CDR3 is TGTGCCAGCAGCCAGAGGACTAGCGGGGGGTGGTACGAGCAGTACTTC. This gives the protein CASSQRTSGGWYEQYF.

CDR3 in DNA: TGTGCCAGCAGCGTAGCGCAGGGGAGTTACTCACCCCTCCACTTT. Protein sequence: CASSVAQGSYSPLHF. This sequence joins TRBV9 and TRBJ1-6; possible D gene TRBD1, 6 bases. Germline CDR1 and CDR2: SGDLS and YYNGEE. V dropped 0 bases and J dropped 10 bases, with 14 bases sitting between them. The CDR3 spans 15 residues.